Following are 31 T cell receptor beta chains from one sample sequenced in a study of beta chain features in type 1 diabetes (dated by TCRdb to 2017 to 2018). What the research found in general, with its limitations: In all four CD4+ subsets, TCRB CDR3 length was moderately but significantly shorter in type 1 diabetes patients.

The receptor library was made with the immunoSEQ multiplex PCR assay. The High Capacity cDNA Reverse Transcription Kit was used to reverse transcribe all of the isolated RNA, meaning that expressed TCRB transcripts were what got sequenced. The immuneACCESS repertoire file appears here via TCRdb, limited to in-frame rearrangements. These files lack a portion of the clones; in checked studies, under half of the deficit traces to unresolved V genes, and the cause of the others is not known. This sample is represented by around 150,000 clones; roughly 10% of them were singletons. The biggest ten clones account for 0.7% of the sample. The antigens these receptors bind are not known. Sequencing used central memory CD4+ T cells from blood. Receptors were obtained from a woman in her twenties or thirties with type 1 diabetes.

This clone was seen a handful of times. CDR3 bases: TGCGCCAGCAGCCGAACCGGGACAGGGGACTACGAGCAGTACTTC. Protein product: CASSRTGTGDYEQYF. V gene TRBV4-1 combines with J gene TRBJ2-7; 10 bases fit TRBD1. V dropped 4 bases and J dropped 3; count of bases not matched to a gene: 6. The CDR3 extends over 15 amino acids. Germline V lookup: CDR1 MGHRA, CDR2 YSYEKL.

The chain is built from TRBV29-1 and TRBJ2-5; 8 bases align to TRBD1. V trimming: 2 bases; J trimming: 4 bases; junction bases outside the gene matches: 3. This CDR3 comprises 13 residues. Germline CDR1 and CDR2: SQVTM and ANQGSEA. The CDR3 protein is CSVERTGRETQYF. The DNA of the CDR3 is TGCAGCGTTGAAAGGACAGGGAGAGAGACCCAGTACTTC.

This clone was seen more than once but under ten times. The chain uses TRBV5-1 and TRBJ2-3, with 13 bases that match TRBD2. The CDR3 has 17 residues. Germline V gene sequence: CDR1 SGHRS, CDR2 YFSETQ. Trimming cost V 3 bases and J 6 bases; bases outside gene matches: 10. The CDR3 spells CASSSLGLAGARDTQYF. The CDR3 bases are TGCGCCAGCAGCTCCCTAGGACTAGCGGGAGCGCGGGATACGCAGTATTTT.

This clone appeared a few times. The chain couples TRBV5-1 to TRBJ2-2; TRBD1 matches at 8 bases. The CDR3 runs to 15 residues. Per the germline V gene, CDR1 is SGHRS and CDR2 is YFSETQ. V shed 1 base and J 6 bases; nucleotides not matched to a gene: 5. In DNA form, the CDR3 reads TGCGCCAGCAGCTTGCCCCAGGACAGGGCCGGGGAGCTGTTTTTT. This codes for CASSLPQDRAGELFF. Combining the CDR3 with reference TRBV5-1 and TRBJ2-2 gives the whole variable domain KAGVTQTPRYLIKTRGQQVTLSCSPISGHRSVSWYQQTPGQGLQFLFEYFSETQRNKGNFPGRFSGRQFSNSRSEMNVSTLELGDSALYLCASSLPQDRAGELFFGEGSRLTVL.

The chain couples TRBV6-5 to TRBJ2-5; D gene ambiguous. The CDR3 extends over 12 amino acids. The V gene lost 5 bases and the J gene lost 3 bases, with 7 bases spanning the gap. CDR1 is MNHEY and CDR2 is SVGAGI in the germline V gene. Here the CDR3 DNA reads TGTGCCAGCAGTCGTGCGGAAGAGACCCAGTACTTC. This codes for CASSRAEETQYF.

The chain is built from TRBV11-1 and TRBJ1-1, with D maybe TRBD1 (6 bases). V was trimmed by 5 bases and J by 2 bases, leaving 18 bases between them. The CDR3 extends over 16 amino acids. Looked up from germline, CDR1 is SGHAT and CDR2 is FQDESV (reference sequence). This CDR3 reads CASSPFGGGLNTEAFF. As DNA, the CDR3 is TGTGCCAGCAGCCCCTTCGGGGGGGGGCTTAACACTGAAGCTTTCTTT.

This clone occurred once. The chain links TRBV18 to TRBJ1-1; 8 bases match TRBD1. The CDR3 totals 15 residues. Trimming removed 3 bases from V and 0 bases from J; junction bases left unmatched: 3. CDR1 KGHSH and CDR2 LQKENI come from the germline V gene. In nucleotides, the CDR3 is TGTGCCAGCTCACCGCAGGGGGCCTTGAACACTGAAGCTTTCTTT. This translates into CASSPQGALNTEAFF.

V gene TRBV28 combines with J gene TRBJ2-2; D perhaps matches TRBD2 (6 bases). The germline CDR1 and CDR2 sequences are MDHEN and SYDVKM. The CDR3 is 14 amino acids. Trimming shortened V by 5 bases and J by 5 bases, and 12 bases separated the two germline ends. CDR3 sequence reads: CASSLMAGTGELFF. CDR3 bases: TGTGCCAGCAGTCTTATGGCGGGGACCGGGGAGCTGTTTTTT.

The chain joins TRBV5-6 to TRBJ2-3, with D maybe TRBD1 (5 bases). The germline V and J ends were trimmed by 0 bases and 5 bases, with 13 bases remaining between them. The CDR3 has 15 residues. Germline CDR1 is SGHDT and CDR2 is YYEEEE. The CDR3 is CASSLGPFQGDTQYF. The DNA of the CDR3 is TGTGCCAGCAGCTTGGGTCCATTTCAGGGAGATACGCAGTATTTT.

This clone was seen more than once but under ten times. This CDR3 is also generated by other DNA sequences in the sample. The chain carries TRBV4-2 and TRBJ2-7; 11 nucleotides line up with TRBD1. From germline, CDR1 is LGHNA and CDR2 YNFKEQ. The CDR3 runs 14 residues. V lost 3 bases to trimming and J lost 2 bases; unmatched junction nucleotides: 0. The CDR3 bases are TGTGCCAGCAGCCAGGGACAGGGGGCCTACGAGCAGTACTTC. Its protein product is CASSQGQGAYEQYF.

This chain uses TRBV7-9 with TRBJ1-2, with 10 bases matching TRBD1. The CDR3 totals 14 residues. Trimming cost V 5 bases and J 6 bases; bases outside gene matches: 6. The germline CDR1 and CDR2 sequences are SEHNR and FQNEAQ (reference sequence). The CDR3 bases are TGTGCCAGCAGCCCGGGACAGGGGCCGAATGGCTACACCTTC. It encodes CASSPGQGPNGYTF.

This clone was recorded a few times. In the same sample, other DNA sequences code for this CDR3. This chain links TRBV6-1 with TRBJ1-2; 8 nucleotides agree with TRBD1. The J segment lost 2 bases and the V segment lost 6 bases, leaving 2 bases of the junction unmatched. The CDR3 sequence is 13 residues long. Germline V gene data show CDR1 as MNHNS and CDR2 as SASEGT. The CDR3 DNA follows: TGTGCCAGCAGCGACAGGGGAAACTATGGCTACACCTTC. Its translation is CASSDRGNYGYTF.

There are many counts of this clone. The chain employs TRBV6-6 and TRBJ1-1, with D possibly matching TRBD1 (5 bases). The CDR3 length is 14 residues. Germline V CDR1 and CDR2: MNHNY, SVGAGI (reference sequence). V was clipped by 2 bases and J by 0 bases, with 7 bases between them. In DNA, the CDR3 is TGTGCCAGCAGTTACCGACAGATGAACACTGAAGCTTTCTTT. This gives the protein CASSYRQMNTEAFF.

V usage is TRBV6-1 and J usage is TRBJ2-6; D not resolved. Germline loops: CDR1 MNHNS, CDR2 SASEGT. The CDR3 totals 13 residues. With 7 bases removed from V and 4 bases from J, the gap between germline ends came to 8 bases. CDR3 amino acids: CASTHMGANVLTF. The CDR3 nucleotides read TGTGCCAGCACACACATGGGGGCCAACGTCCTGACTTTC.

This clone appeared a few times. The V and J genes are TRBV5-1 and TRBJ2-3, with TRBD2 matching 10 bases. CDR1 and CDR2 from the germline V gene are SGHRS and YFSETQ. The CDR3 is 17 residues long. V shed 5 bases, J shed 3 bases, and the junction held 12 bases outside the gene matches. The CDR3: CASRVLAGESNTDTQYF. Here the CDR3 DNA reads TGCGCCAGCAGGGTCCTAGCGGGGGAGTCCAATACAGATACGCAGTATTTT.

This clone was picked up a small number of times. The chain couples TRBV19 to TRBJ2-7; the D is unclear. Germline V lookup: CDR1 LNHDA, CDR2 SQIVND (reference sequence). The CDR3 is 13 residues long. V gave up 5 bases and J gave up 3 bases, with 11 bases separating them. The CDR3 DNA reads TGTGCCAGTAGTCGCACAGCTGACTACGAGCAGTACTTC. Translating gives CASSRTADYEQYF.

The J gene is TRBJ2-2, the V gene TRBV11-1; tentative D call: TRBD1 (6 bases). The germline V gene has CDR1 SGHAT and CDR2 FQDESV (reference sequence). The CDR3 runs 15 residues. V was shortened by 1 base and J by 8 bases, with 14 bases between the two germline ends. CDR3 loop: CASSLGTGSPGELFF. For the CDR3, the DNA is TGTGCCAGCAGCTTAGGAACAGGGAGTCCAGGGGAGCTGTTTTTT.

This clone was seen repeatedly, ten times or more. This rearrangement joins TRBV28 to TRBJ2-5; perhaps TRBD2 as D (6 bases). Trimming removed 4 bases at V and 1 base at J, with 7 bases between. In germline, CDR1 is MDHEN, CDR2 SYDVKM. The CDR3 consists of 13 residues. The CDR3 nucleotides read TGTGCCAGCAGTTCTAGCGTCCAAGAGACCCAGTACTTC. This sequence encodes CASSSSVQETQYF.

This sequence joins TRBV19 and TRBJ1-5; possibly TRBD1 for D (5 bases). The CDR3 is 14 residues long. V was pared by 5 bases and J by 4 bases, with 12 bases between. Germline CDR1 LNHDA, CDR2 SQIVND (reference sequence). CDR3 coding DNA: TGTGCCAGTAGTCCCCGACAGAGGAATCAGCCCCAGCATTTT. Protein product: CASSPRQRNQPQHF. Complete variable domain (other parts from reference TRBV19 and TRBJ1-5): DGGITQSPKYLFRKEGQNVTLSCEQNLNHDAMYWYRQDPGQGLRLIYYSQIVNDFQKGDIAEGYSVSREKKESFPLTVTSAQKNPTAFYLCASSPRQRNQPQHFGDGTRLSIL.

This clone was detected only a few times. The rearrangement uses TRBV5-4 and TRBJ2-7, with 9 bases matching TRBD2. V was pared by 5 bases and J by 3 bases, with 9 bases of the junction left unmatched. From germline, CDR1 is SGHNT and CDR2 YYREEE (reference sequence). The CDR3 totals 15 residues. CDR3 region: CASSSSGRTLYEQYF. CDR3 coding DNA: TGTGCCAGCAGTAGCAGCGGGAGGACCCTCTACGAGCAGTACTTC. Full variable domain (remainder filled in from reference TRBV5-4 and TRBJ2-7): ETGVTQSPTHLIKTRGQQVTLRCSSQSGHNTVSWYQQALGQGPQFIFQYYREEENGRGNFPPRFSGLQFPNYSSELNVNALELDDSALYLCASSSSGRTLYEQYFGPGTRLTVT.

This clone occurred a few times. This sequence joins TRBV5-4 and TRBJ1-1, with TRBD1 as a possible D gene (5 bases). The CDR3 is 18 residues long. The V and J ends lost 4 bases and 0 bases respectively, with 22 bases between them. CDR1 and CDR2 from the germline V gene are SGHNT and YYREEE (reference sequence). The CDR3 is CASSLRIDSAGLNTEAFF. CDR3 coding DNA: TGTGCCAGCAGCCTACGCATTGACAGCGCTGGTTTGAACACTGAAGCTTTCTTT.

This clone was found a few times. The V call is TRBV19, the J call TRBJ1-1; 8 bases align to TRBD1. The CDR3 has 11 residues. V shed 6 bases, J shed 6 bases, and the junction held 0 bases outside the gene matches. CDR1 is LNHDA and CDR2 is SQIVND in the germline V gene (reference sequence). CDR3 amino acids: CASRGQAEAFF. The DNA of the CDR3 is TGTGCCAGTAGGGGACAGGCTGAAGCTTTCTTT.

This clone came up a few times. The chain has TRBV28 and TRBJ1-2; D call uncertain. V dropped 2 bases and J dropped 0 bases, with 4 bases sitting between them. This CDR3 is built from 13 residues. Germline V CDR1 and CDR2: MDHEN, SYDVKM. CDR3 sequence reads: CASSLTTNYGYTF. CDR3 DNA sequence: TGTGCCAGCAGTTTAACAACTAACTATGGCTACACCTTC.

A few counts support this clone. V is TRBV7-2 and J is TRBJ2-5; possible D gene TRBD2, 5 bases. V was shortened by 1 base and J by 5 bases, with 14 bases between the two germline ends. From germline, CDR1 is SGHTA and CDR2 FQGNSA. CDR3 size: 15 residues. The CDR3 sequence: CASSLVVEVGETQYF. Here the CDR3 DNA reads TGTGCCAGCAGCTTAGTGGTGGAGGTGGGGGAGACCCAGTACTTC.

This clone was detected many times. J is TRBJ2-7 and V is TRBV18; D is unclear. Looked up from germline, CDR1 is KGHSH and CDR2 is LQKENI. The CDR3 consists of 14 residues. Trimming removed 4 bases from V and 2 bases from J, with 12 bases in between. The CDR3 loop is CASSQQTVTYEQYF. CDR3 nucleotide sequence: TGTGCCAGCTCACAACAGACGGTAACCTACGAGCAGTACTTC. The full variable domain, completed using reference TRBV18 and TRBJ2-7, is NAGVMQNPRHLVRRRGQEARLRCSPMKGHSHVYWYRQLPEEGLKFMVYLQKENIIDESGMPKERFSAEFPKEGPSILRIQQVVRGDSAAYFCASSQQTVTYEQYFGPGTRLTVT.

The chain is built from TRBV2 and TRBJ2-7; unclear D gene. This CDR3 has 15 residues. V was pared by 2 bases and J by 6 bases, with 17 bases between. Germline V gives CDR1 SNHLY, CDR2 FYNNEI. The DNA for the CDR3 is TGTGCCAGCAGTGAAATGACAAGTAGTAAGCCCGAGCAGTACTTC. This translates into CASSEMTSSKPEQYF.

In this sample, this clone turned up a few times. The J gene is TRBJ1-5, the V gene TRBV28; D ambiguous. Germline V gene data show CDR1 as MDHEN and CDR2 as SYDVKM. CDR3 length equals 16 residues. Trimming removed 3 bases at V and 0 bases at J, with 12 bases between. The CDR3 protein is CASSLVGGPSNQPQHF. The CDR3 nucleotides are TGTGCCAGCAGTTTGGTGGGAGGTCCTAGCAATCAGCCCCAGCATTTT.

This clone has just a few counts. V is TRBV7-9 and J is TRBJ1-2, with TRBD1 matching 8 bases. CDR1 and CDR2 (germline): SEHNR, FQNEAQ (reference sequence). After removal of 2 bases from V and 8 bases from J, the junction contained 7 bases not matched to a gene. The CDR3 runs 14 residues. The CDR3 reads CASSLTQGVSGYTF. The DNA of the CDR3 is TGTGCCAGCAGCTTAACACAGGGGGTCTCAGGCTACACCTTC.

This clone was seen only a few times. The chain employs TRBV5-1 and TRBJ1-4, with TRBD1 matching 10 bases. The CDR3 spans 15 residues. The V segment lost 3 bases and the J segment 6 bases; nucleotides outside the gene matches: 5. Looked up from germline, CDR1 is SGHRS and CDR2 is YFSETQ. The CDR3: CASSSSGTGDEKLFF. The CDR3 coding sequence is TGCGCCAGCAGCTCATCCGGGACAGGGGATGAAAAACTGTTTTTT.

This clone was detected a few times. The rearrangement uses TRBV7-6 and TRBJ2-7; 10 bases align to TRBD2. Germline V lookup: CDR1 SGHVS, CDR2 FNYEAQ. Trimming took 6 bases from V and 6 from J; bases not matched to a gene: 8. The CDR3 contains 14 residues. The CDR3 here is CASRLSSGGTEQYF. CDR3 DNA sequence: TGTGCCAGCAGACTTTCTAGCGGGGGAACCGAGCAGTACTTC.

As DNA, the CDR3 is TGTGCCATCAGTGGGCGCGGGAGTAGCGACAATGAGCAGTTCTTC. Residues: CAISGRGSSDNEQFF. The chain carries TRBV10-3 and TRBJ2-1, with 7 bases lining up with TRBD2. CDR3 length: 15 residues. CDR1 is ENHRY and CDR2 is SYGVKD in the germline V gene. V lost 4 bases to trimming and J lost 5 bases; unmatched junction nucleotides: 8.